Each of the 32 T cell receptor beta chains below was sequenced from the same sample in a study of T cell responses to AZD1222 COVID-19 vaccine. The repertoire was sequenced with immunoSEQ multiplex PCR; TCRdb's copy has only in-frame clones and lacks some. Here the sample spans about 150,000 clones, 90% being singletons. The sample consisted of peripheral blood, taken on day 0 of AZD1222 vaccination. These TCRs come from an adult in good health.

This clone has a single count. The chain carries TRBV19 and TRBJ2-1, with a tentative D call TRBD2 (6 bases). V was clipped by 6 bases and J by 8 bases, with 14 bases between them. The germline CDR1 and CDR2 sequences are LNHDA and SQIVND (reference sequence). The CDR3 is made up of 13 amino acids. This CDR3 is CASSPGDFDEQFF. The CDR3 nucleotides read TGTGCCAGTAGCCCTGGGGACTTCGATGAGCAGTTCTTC.

The rearrangement uses TRBV15 and TRBJ1-4; D unclear. Between the trimmed V and J ends, which lost 1 base and 5 bases, there was a span of 11 bases. The CDR3 has 15 residues. Germline V gene sequence: CDR1 LNHNV, CDR2 YYDKDF (reference sequence). CDR3 protein: CATSRAREGNEKLFF. In nucleotides, the CDR3 is TGTGCCACCAGCAGAGCGCGTGAAGGGAATGAAAAACTGTTTTTT.

This chain joins TRBV5-4 and TRBJ2-7; D remains unclear. Trimming pared 4 bases from V and 5 bases from J, leaving 19 bases between. Germline V gene data show CDR1 as SGHNT and CDR2 as YYREEE (reference sequence). The CDR3 has 15 amino acids. CDR3 sequence (DNA): TGTGCCAGCAGCCAGGTAGGACCGGGCCCCCACGAGCAGTACTTC. This sequence encodes CASSQVGPGPHEQYF.

The chain couples TRBV12-5 to TRBJ2-5, with TRBD1 identical over 7 bases. Germline CDR1 reads LGHNT; CDR2 reads FRNRAP. The CDR3 extends over 18 amino acids. Trimming removed 3 bases from V and 3 bases from J; junction bases left unmatched: 16. Written as DNA, the CDR3 is TGTGCTAGTGGTTTAGACTCCGGGACAGACCCTATTAAAGAGACCCAGTACTTC. Translation: CASGLDSGTDPIKETQYF.

The chain is built from TRBV19 and TRBJ1-1, with D unresolved. The CDR3 is 14 residues long. Trimming pared 3 bases from V and 1 base from J, leaving 9 bases between. CDR1 LNHDA and CDR2 SQIVND come from the germline V gene (reference sequence). The CDR3 region is CASSIAGRNTEAFF. The CDR3 DNA reads as TGTGCCAGTAGTATTGCAGGAAGGAACACTGAAGCTTTCTTT.

This rearrangement joins TRBV5-6 to TRBJ2-5; the match to TRBD1 covers 7 bases. CDR1 and CDR2 from the germline V gene are SGHDT and YYEEEE. Germline trimming cut 7 bases from V and 2 bases from J; bases unmatched to any gene: 8. The CDR3 contains 14 residues. The CDR3 coding sequence is TGTGCCAGCGGAGCTTGGGACAGTCAAGAGACCCAGTACTTC. It yields the protein CASGAWDSQETQYF.

The chain combines TRBV11-2 with TRBJ1-1; 7 positions match TRBD1. The CDR3 contains 16 residues. The ends lost 2 bases at V and 1 base at J; junction bases unmatched: 7. CDR1 and CDR2 (germline): SGHAT, FQNNGV. For the CDR3, the DNA is TGTGCCAGCAGCTTATTGCCGGGACAGAAGAACACTGAAGCTTTCTTT. Protein product: CASSLLPGQKNTEAFF.

This CDR3 reads CASSEGTGNTIYF. The CDR3 DNA sequence: TGTGCCAGCAGTGAGGGGACTGGAAACACCATATATTTT. The chain combines TRBV6-1 with TRBJ1-3; D gene uncertain. The length of the CDR3 is 13 residues. V gave up 3 bases and J gave up 2 bases, with 5 bases separating them. Germline V gives CDR1 MNHNS, CDR2 SASEGT.

The DNA for the CDR3 is TGTGCCAGCAGTTTAGATGGGACAGGGGAAACCGGGGAGCTGTTTTTT. It is translated as CASSLDGTGETGELFF. The chain carries TRBV27 and TRBJ2-2; 10 nucleotides agree with TRBD1. V shed 2 bases and J 5 bases; nucleotides not matched to a gene: 5. Germline V gives CDR1 MNHEY, CDR2 SMNVEV (reference sequence). This CDR3 is 16 amino acids long.

The V gene is TRBV5-1, the J gene TRBJ2-5; D call uncertain. The V end lost 3 bases, the J end lost 3 bases, and 6 bases lay between the germline ends. The CDR3 runs 12 residues. The V gene's germline CDR1 is SGHRS and CDR2 YFSETQ. The CDR3 is CASSSTKETQYF. CDR3 DNA sequence: TGCGCCAGCAGCTCTACTAAAGAGACCCAGTACTTC.

This rearrangement joins TRBV28 to TRBJ2-1; possible D gene TRBD1, 6 bases. This CDR3 comprises 15 residues. Trimming stripped 8 bases from V and 0 bases from J, with 14 bases between. CDR1 MDHEN and CDR2 SYDVKM come from the germline V gene. The CDR3 is CASDGTTSSYNEQFF. In nucleotides, the CDR3 is TGTGCCAGCGACGGGACAACAAGCTCCTACAATGAGCAGTTCTTC.

The chain has TRBV4-3 and TRBJ2-5; no clear D gene. The germline CDR1 and CDR2 sequences are LGHNA and YSLEER. V gave up 0 bases and J gave up 5 bases, with 19 bases separating them. CDR3 size: 17 residues. CDR3 nucleotide sequence: TGCGCCAGCAGCCAAGAATGGTCACCGAAAGGAGATGAGACCCAGTACTTC. Protein: CASSQEWSPKGDETQYF.

The chain uses TRBV28 and TRBJ1-1; 12 nucleotides agree with TRBD1. The V gene's germline CDR1 is MDHEN and CDR2 SYDVKM. V lost 5 bases and J lost 5; bases outside the gene matches: 6. The CDR3 covers 15 residues. The CDR3 DNA follows: TGTGCCAGCAGTAAGGGGGACAGGGGGCGGACTGAAGCTTTCTTT. It encodes CASSKGDRGRTEAFF. The whole variable domain, filled in from reference TRBV28 and TRBJ1-1, reads DVKVTQSSRYLVKRTGEKVFLECVQDMDHENMFWYRQDPGLGLRLIYFSYDVKMKEKGDIPEGYSVSREKKERFSLILESASTNQTSMYLCASSKGDRGRTEAFFGQGTRLTVV.

The chain is built from TRBV28 and TRBJ1-4; D is unresolved. Deletions cut 4 bases from V and 5 bases from J, with 23 bases between. The CDR3 runs to 18 residues. Germline-derived CDR1 and CDR2 are MDHEN and SYDVKM. CDR3 residues: CASSSALYGGRENEKLFF. CDR3 coding DNA: TGTGCCAGCAGTTCAGCGTTATATGGTGGGCGGGAGAATGAAAAACTGTTTTTT.

The V gene is TRBV4-3, the J gene TRBJ2-2; the D is unclear. CDR3 length: 16 amino acids. V dropped 1 base and J dropped 0 bases, with 9 bases sitting between them. CDR1 and CDR2 from the germline V gene are LGHNA and YSLEER. Here the CDR3 reads CASSQVKVTNTGELFF. Written as DNA, the CDR3 is TGCGCCAGCAGCCAAGTGAAAGTCACGAACACCGGGGAGCTGTTTTTT.

This rearrangement joins TRBV7-7 to TRBJ2-2, with D maybe TRBD1 (6 bases). This CDR3 has 19 residues. The V gene's germline CDR1 is SSHAT and CDR2 FNYEAQ (reference sequence). Trimming stripped 2 bases from V and 3 bases from J, with 22 bases between. CDR3 in DNA: TGTGCCAGCAGCTTATCGGAGTTCGACAGGAAAAAATACACCGGGGAGCTGTTTTTT. Its protein is CASSLSEFDRKKYTGELFF.

This clone was counted once. The CDR3 protein is CASSRNYNEQFF. The DNA for the CDR3 is TGTGCCAGCAGCAGGAATTACAATGAGCAGTTCTTC. J is TRBJ2-1 and V is TRBV6-2 or TRBV6-3; no clear D gene. Trimming stripped 6 bases from V and 4 bases from J, with 7 bases between. This CDR3 spans 12 amino acids. Germline lookup yields CDR1 MNHEY and CDR2 SVGEGT.

V gene TRBV28 combines with J gene TRBJ1-2; possibly TRBD1 for D (6 bases). V lost 8 bases and J 3 bases, leaving 13 bases between the germline ends. This CDR3 comprises 13 residues. Looked up from germline, CDR1 is MDHEN and CDR2 is SYDVKM. The chain's CDR3 is CASQAGGDYGYTF. CDR3 bases: TGTGCCAGCCAGGCGGGGGGCGACTATGGCTACACCTTC.

The V call is TRBV21-1, the J call TRBJ1-5. TRBV21-1 is noted as a pseudogene. The CDR3 totals 16 residues. The CDR3 sequence is CASTRGGVDSNQPQHF. DNA of the CDR3: TGTGCCAGCACTAGAGGGGGGGTTGACAGCAATCAGCCCCAGCATTTT.

V and J are TRBV2 and TRBJ1-1, with 7 bases fitting TRBD1. Germline CDR1 SNHLY, CDR2 FYNNEI. CDR3 length: 14 residues. The ends lost 3 bases at V and 0 bases at J; junction bases unmatched: 1. Here the CDR3 DNA reads TGTGCCAGCAGTGATGACAGGGTGAACACTGAAGCTTTCTTT. Translating it yields CASSDDRVNTEAFF.

This clone was seen many times. The rearrangement joins TRBV28 to TRBJ1-5; D might be TRBD1 (5 bases). The germline V gene encodes CDR1 MDHEN and CDR2 SYDVKM. The V end lost 5 bases, the J end lost 1 base, and 12 bases lay between the germline ends. CDR3 size: 15 residues. The CDR3 sequence: CASSKTGTSNQPQHF. The CDR3 coding sequence is TGTGCCAGCAGTAAAACAGGAACGAGCAATCAGCCCCAGCATTTT.

This chain links TRBV28 with TRBJ1-2, with 10 bases identical to TRBD1. CDR1 is MDHEN and CDR2 is SYDVKM in the germline V gene. This CDR3 spans 16 amino acids. V lost 1 base to trimming and J lost 2 bases; unmatched junction nucleotides: 4. Here the CDR3 DNA reads TGTGCCAGCAGTTTATTCCCGGGACAGGGGAACTATGGCTACACCTTC. As protein: CASSLFPGQGNYGYTF.

The chain is built from TRBV15 and TRBJ1-3; D is unclear. The CDR3 consists of 14 residues. Germline V gene sequence: CDR1 LNHNV, CDR2 YYDKDF (reference sequence). With 0 bases removed from V and 1 base from J, the gap between germline ends came to 4 bases. In DNA form, the CDR3 reads TGTGCCACCAGCAGAGACATTTCTGGAAACACCATATATTTT. Protein: CATSRDISGNTIYF.

This clone was counted once. The rearrangement links TRBV6-6 to TRBJ1-5; no clear D gene. V was pared by 4 bases and J by 9 bases, with 13 bases between. CDR1 and CDR2 (germline): MNHNY, SVGAGI (reference sequence). This CDR3 region has 13 residues. The CDR3 loop reads CASSSEAFSPQHF. DNA of the CDR3: TGTGCCAGCAGTTCGGAGGCCTTTTCGCCCCAGCATTTT.

This rearrangement joins TRBV5-8 to TRBJ1-2, with 9 bases that match TRBD1. The ends lost 4 bases at V and 8 bases at J; junction bases unmatched: 6. From germline, CDR1 is SGHTS and CDR2 YDEGEE. CDR3 size: 13 residues. In DNA form, the CDR3 reads TGTGCCAGCAGCCGGGACAGGGTATTGGGCTACACCTTC. Its protein product is CASSRDRVLGYTF.

J is TRBJ1-5 and V is TRBV27; D gene uncertain. V gave up 5 bases and J gave up 0 bases, with 8 bases separating them. The germline V gene has CDR1 MNHEY and CDR2 SMNVEV (reference sequence). The CDR3 consists of 14 residues. The CDR3: CASSPSYSNQPQHF. In DNA, the CDR3 is TGTGCCAGCAGTCCCTCGTATAGCAATCAGCCCCAGCATTTT.

The chain carries TRBV14 and TRBJ1-1; D is ambiguous. The germline gives CDR1 SGHDN, CDR2 FVKESK. The CDR3 sequence is 11 residues long. Trimming shortened V by 2 bases and J by 8 bases, and 6 bases separated the two germline ends. The CDR3 DNA follows: TGTGCCAGCAGCCAAATCGGGGAAGCTTTCTTT. As protein: CASSQIGEAFF.

V gene TRBV7-3 combines with J gene TRBJ1-1; D may be TRBD1 (5 bases). Trimming left V 3 bases short and J 5 bases short, with 13 bases between. The CDR3 has 14 residues. Germline V lookup: CDR1 SGHTA, CDR2 FQGTGA. The CDR3 bases are TGTGCCAGCAGCTTCTCAGGGCCGGGGACTGAAGCTTTCTTT. Translating it yields CASSFSGPGTEAFF.

V usage is TRBV7-2 and J usage is TRBJ1-3; D may be TRBD1 (5 bases). The length of the CDR3 is 16 residues. Germline V lookup: CDR1 SGHTA, CDR2 FQGNSA. V lost 4 bases to trimming and J lost 0 bases, with 13 bases between them. DNA of the CDR3: TGTGCCAGCAGCTCGGGACGGATGACCTCTGGAAACACCATATATTTT. This encodes CASSSGRMTSGNTIYF.

A single count supports this clone. This chain links TRBV3-1 (or the pseudogene TRBV3-2) with TRBJ2-7; 9 positions agree with TRBD2. Germline trimming cut 4 bases from V and 1 base from J; bases unmatched to any gene: 5. The length of the CDR3 is 15 residues. The germline gives CDR1 LGHDT, CDR2 YNNKEL (reference sequence). This chain's CDR3 is CASSRPGLASYEQYF. In DNA form, the CDR3 reads TGTGCCAGCAGCCGGCCGGGACTAGCATCCTACGAGCAGTACTTC.

The chain carries TRBV6-5 and TRBJ1-1, with no clear D. This CDR3 spans 15 amino acids. Germline CDR1 is MNHEY and CDR2 is SVGAGI. Trimming took 0 bases from V and 1 from J, leaving 9 bases between them. The CDR3 DNA sequence: TGTGCCAGCAGTTACTCGTCAGTTGGGAACACTGAAGCTTTCTTT. It yields the protein CASSYSSVGNTEAFF.

V is TRBV29-1 and J is TRBJ2-1, with a tentative D call TRBD1 (6 bases). The CDR3 is made up of 14 amino acids. Between the trimmed V and J ends, which lost 7 bases and 3 bases, there was a span of 16 bases. In germline, CDR1 is SQVTM, CDR2 ANQGSEA. CDR3 region: CSAPGTGLYNEQFF. The DNA of the CDR3 is TGCAGCGCCCCGGGAACAGGGCTCTACAATGAGCAGTTCTTC.